This TCR beta chain was recovered during a study of T cell responses to AZD1222 COVID-19 vaccine. General study points: With two AZD1222 doses given, Spike-specific TCR breadth and depth both rose.

This clone is a singleton in its sample. What it binds is unknown. Some clones are missing from TCRdb's copy, which holds only in-frame ones; the method was immunoSEQ multiplex PCR. In the table there are tens of thousands of clones, around 89% of which are singletons. Sequencing was performed on peripheral blood, taken on day 0 of AZD1222 vaccination. The clonotype was recovered from an adult in good health.

The CDR3 DNA follows: TGTGCCAGCTCACCAGGTCGGCAGGGGAACACTGAAGCTTTCTTT. This gives the protein CASSPGRQGNTEAFF. The genes are TRBV18 and TRBJ1-1; D is possibly TRBD1 (5 bases). This CDR3 comprises 15 residues. The germline V gene has CDR1 KGHSH and CDR2 LQKENI. V lost 2 bases to trimming and J lost 1 base, with 11 bases between them.